This T cell receptor (beta chain) was documented in a study of shared clonotypes between healthy human individuals. From germline, CDR1 is SGHTA and CDR2 FQGTGA. This CDR3 is built from 13 residues. After removal of 5 bases from V and 5 bases from J, the junction contained 4 bases not matched to a gene. The protocol was immunoSEQ multiplex PCR, while the TCRdb copy is restricted to in-frame clones and leaves out a portion. The sample yields 2.3 million or so clones, 80% to 95% seen once. About this clone itself: Different DNA sequences within this sample yield the same CDR3.

This chain uses TRBV7-3 with TRBJ2-5; the match to TRBD1 covers 8 bases. Material for sequencing was naive CD4+ T cells from PBMCs. As to subset: CD45RA+ positively selected. This TCR was recovered from a man between 18 and 29 years old in good health. Some clones in this sample may be carry-over from other donors' samples. The DNA for the CDR3 is TGTGCCAGCAGCGTAAACAGGGGGGAGACCCAGTACTTC. Protein sequence: CASSVNRGETQYF.